The TCR beta chain described here comes from a study of blood T cell repertoires in COVID-19. Clones were read by immunoSEQ multiplex PCR, and TCRdb kept only the in-frame ones, dropping some. The sample holds 60,000 to 75,000 clones, more than 80% seen once. This clone was seen a few times. Germline CDR1 DFQATT, CDR2 SNEGSKA (reference sequence). The CDR3 sequence is 11 residues long. V dropped 6 bases and J dropped 6 bases, with 11 bases sitting between them. Material for sequencing was peripheral blood. The chain is built from TRBV20-1 and TRBJ1-1; D not resolved. The TCR was taken from a man aged 25-40 years with acute or convalescent COVID-19. As DNA, the CDR3 is TGCAGTGCCACGCGGGCCGCTGAAGCTTTCTTT. Amino acid sequence: CSATRAAEAFF.